This is a list of T cell receptor beta chains from one sample in a study of response to subunit inactivated influenza vaccine. In TCRdb, the RT-PCR reads were re-called with MiXCR into one record per CDR3 protein. The table shows a few hundred thousand distinct CDR3 sequences, with approximately 12% occurring only once. Material: non-naive T cells sorted from PBMCs, obtained 14 to 15 days before vaccination. The receptors derive from a man aged 45-65 years who received an inactivated influenza vaccine. The CDR3 runs from the conserved cysteine through the conserved F or W. A D gene is named only where the DNA matches it firmly. The size entry is marked missing in some rows and otherwise reads once, few, many or a size class.

v_gene,abundance,d_gene,j_gene,len,CDR3aa,CDR3nt
TRBV29-1,-,TRBD1,TRBJ1-1,13,CSVVGTGRTEAFF,TGCAGCGTAGTCGGGACAGGGCGGACTGAAGCTTTCTTT
TRBV20-1,-,-,TRBJ1-1,15,CSATGGGAGNTEAFF,TGCAGTGCAACGGGCGGGGGGGCTGGGAACACTGAAGCTTTCTTT
TRBV7-9,few,TRBD1,TRBJ2-2,16,CASSMTGGANTGELFF,TGTGCCAGCAGCATGACAGGGGGTGCGAACACCGGGGAGCTGTTTTTT
TRBV6-2/TRBV6-3,many,-,TRBJ2-7,13,CASSKPSAYEQYF,TGTGCCAGCAGTAAACCCAGCGCCTACGAGCAGTACTTC
TRBV27,few,-,TRBJ1-1,12,CASSFAQGEAFF,TGTGCCAGCAGTTTTGCCCAGGGGGAAGCTTTCTTT
TRBV11-2,-,TRBD2,TRBJ2-3,15,CASSPGLAGQDTQYF,TGTGCCAGCAGCCCTGGACTAGCGGGCCAGGATACGCAGTATTTT
TRBV7-2,many,-,TRBJ2-3,15,CASSLAGYITDTQYF,TGTGCCAGCAGCTTAGCGGGCTACATCACAGATACGCAGTATTTT
TRBV3-1,few,-,TRBJ2-7,16,CASSQDYVGSSYEQYF,TGTGCCAGCAGCCAAGATTACGTAGGGAGCTCCTACGAGCAGTACTTC
TRBV7-9,-,-,TRBJ1-6,12,CASSPSSGPLHF,TGTGCCAGCAGCCCTAGCAGCGGGCCCCTCCACTTT
TRBV15,few,TRBD2,TRBJ2-1,16,CATSRDRTSAVFEQFF,TGTGCCACCAGCAGAGATCGGACTAGCGCTGTATTCGAGCAGTTCTTC
TRBV4-1,-,-,TRBJ2-4,15,CASSQSSLAKNIQYF,TGCGCCAGCAGCCAATCAAGCTTAGCCAAAAACATTCAGTACTTC
TRBV20-1,-,-,TRBJ1-2,14,CSASSAYGSYGYTF,TGCAGTGCTAGTTCTGCCTATGGCAGCTATGGCTACACCTTC
TRBV10-2,few,TRBD1,TRBJ2-2,16,CASSARTGVNTGELFF,TGCGCCAGCAGCGCCCGGACAGGGGTTAACACCGGGGAGCTGTTTTTT
TRBV10-3,many,TRBD1,TRBJ2-7,14,CAISGTGGLREQYF,TGTGCCATCTCCGGGACAGGGGGACTACGGGAGCAGTACTTC
TRBV12-3/TRBV12-4,many,-,TRBJ1-5,15,CASSYQANSNQPQHF,TGTGCCAGCAGTTACCAGGCTAATAGCAATCAGCCCCAGCATTTT
TRBV20-1,few,-,TRBJ2-7,12,CSARDGGYEQYF,TGCAGTGCTAGAGATGGCGGCTACGAGCAGTACTTC
TRBV5-1,many,-,TRBJ1-6,14,CASSSTDYNSPLHF,TGCGCCAGCAGCTCGACTGATTATAATTCACCCCTCCACTTT
TRBV5-6,-,TRBD1,TRBJ2-7,14,CASSLGTGEWEQYF,TGTGCCAGCAGCTTGGGGACAGGGGAATGGGAGCAGTACTTC
TRBV7-2,-,TRBD2,TRBJ2-1,16,CASRPQVGLAENEQFF,TGTGCCAGCCGACCCCAAGTCGGGCTAGCGGAGAATGAGCAGTTCTTC
TRBV11-2,many,TRBD1,TRBJ2-5,15,CASSLRQGGQETQYF,TGTGCCAGCAGCCTAAGACAGGGCGGCCAAGAGACCCAGTACTTC
TRBV6-2/TRBV6-3,-,-,TRBJ2-7,14,CASSQLTGTYEQYF,TGTGCCAGCAGTCAACTAACCGGGACCTACGAGCAGTACTTC
TRBV5-6,many,TRBD2,TRBJ2-5,15,CASSFGVTSGETQYF,TGTGCCAGCAGCTTCGGCGTGACTAGCGGAGAGACCCAGTACTTC
TRBV28,-,TRBD1,TRBJ2-7,12,CASGTGVYEQYF,TGTGCCAGCGGGACAGGGGTATACGAGCAGTACTTC
TRBV7-2,-,TRBD2,TRBJ2-7,16,CASSYTLAGGFSEQYF,TGTGCCAGCAGCTACACCCTAGCGGGAGGGTTTAGCGAGCAGTACTTC
TRBV6-1,few,TRBD1,TRBJ2-7,14,CASSEGTGWYEQYF,TGTGCCAGCAGTGAAGGGACAGGGTGGTACGAGCAGTACTTC
TRBV3-1,-,-,TRBJ2-7,15,CATSKQASFTYEQYF,TGTGCCACCTCCAAGCAGGCCTCTTTTACCTACGAGCAGTACTTC
TRBV28,-,TRBD2,TRBJ2-1,16,CASSLGLAGVYNEQFF,TGTGCCAGCAGTTTGGGACTAGCGGGGGTGTACAATGAGCAGTTCTTC
TRBV28,many,-,TRBJ2-1,13,CAPRAVPSNEQFF,TGTGCTCCCAGGGCAGTCCCCTCGAATGAGCAGTTCTTC
TRBV24-1,many,TRBD1,TRBJ2-1,17,CATSDSSGTGIINEQFF,TGTGCCACCAGTGATTCATCCGGGACAGGGATCATCAATGAGCAGTTCTTC
TRBV4-3,few,-,TRBJ2-3,14,CASSQVSGFDTQYF,TGCGCCAGCAGCCAAGTGTCGGGTTTTGATACGCAGTATTTT
TRBV20-1,few,-,TRBJ1-5,13,CSARASENQPQHF,TGCAGTGCTAGGGCCTCTGAGAATCAGCCCCAGCATTTT
TRBV21-1,-,-,TRBJ1-5,14,CASSNPIGNQPQHF,TGTGCCAGCAGCAATCCGATAGGTAATCAGCCCCAGCATTTT
TRBV4-3,many,TRBD2,TRBJ2-1,17,CASSQDRASGAYNEQFF,TGCGCCAGCAGCCAAGATCGGGCTAGCGGGGCCTACAATGAGCAGTTCTTC
TRBV11-2,-,-,TRBJ2-7,18,CASSRGAPAISLRWEQYF,TGTGCCAGCAGCCGGGGGGCACCCGCTATATCACTCCGCTGGGAGCAGTACTTC
TRBV4-1,-,-,TRBJ1-6,19,CASSRGVGTQSSYNSPLHF,TGCGCCAGCAGCCGTGGAGTGGGGACACAGAGCTCCTATAATTCACCCCTCCACTTT
TRBV20-1,few,TRBD1,TRBJ2-1,14,CSARGRTGVNEQFF,TGCAGTGCTAGAGGACGGACAGGGGTGAATGAGCAGTTCTTC
TRBV28,many,-,TRBJ2-7,12,CATSNPRSEQYF,TGTGCCACCTCGAACCCCCGCTCCGAGCAGTACTTC
TRBV18,few,-,TRBJ2-1,16,CASSRESGKGANEQFF,TGTGCCAGCTCAAGGGAAAGCGGGAAGGGGGCCAATGAGCAGTTCTTC
TRBV9,few,-,TRBJ2-3,16,CASSAEAGQDTDTQYF,TGTGCCAGCAGCGCAGAAGCGGGACAAGACACAGATACGCAGTATTTT
TRBV9,-,-,TRBJ1-2,13,CASSVAGIYGYTF,TGTGCCAGCAGCGTAGCCGGGATCTATGGCTACACCTTC
TRBV12-3/TRBV12-4,many,-,TRBJ2-5,13,CASSFGIQETQYF,TGTGCCAGCAGTTTTGGAATCCAAGAGACCCAGTACTTC
TRBV12-3/TRBV12-4,-,-,TRBJ2-1,12,CASRASDHEQFF,TGTGCCAGCCGGGCGAGTGACCATGAGCAGTTCTTC
TRBV12-3/TRBV12-4,few,-,TRBJ1-5,16,CASSLRYTESNQPQHF,TGTGCCAGCAGTTTAAGGTATACTGAGAGCAATCAGCCCCAGCATTTT
TRBV10-3,few,-,TRBJ2-7,13,CAISGSQDYEQYF,TGTGCCATCAGTGGCTCTCAGGACTACGAGCAGTACTTC
TRBV5-5,-,-,TRBJ2-3,13,CAISPGDRDTQYF,TGTGCCATCAGCCCAGGGGATAGAGATACGCAGTATTTT
TRBV6-1,-,-,TRBJ2-1,13,CASRLSPTSEQFF,TGTGCCAGCCGACTGTCCCCTACATCTGAGCAGTTCTTC
TRBV4-3,many,-,TRBJ2-3,14,CASSQRPITDTQYF,TGCGCCAGCAGCCAAAGACCTATCACAGATACGCAGTATTTT
TRBV7-8,-,TRBD2,TRBJ2-1,16,CASSLLSGGSYNEQFF,TGTGCCAGCAGCTTACTCAGCGGGGGTTCCTACAATGAGCAGTTCTTC
TRBV20-1,few,TRBD2,TRBJ2-7,16,CSAPPAARGRGYEQYF,TGCAGTGCCCCTCCAGCCGCTCGCGGGAGGGGGTACGAGCAGTACTTC
TRBV5-1,-,-,TRBJ2-5,14,CASSLRTDQETQYF,TGCGCCAGCAGCTTGAGGACAGATCAAGAGACCCAGTACTTC
TRBV12-3/TRBV12-4,-,TRBD2,TRBJ2-1,16,CASSFSSGRASDEQFF,TGTGCCAGCAGTTTTTCAAGCGGGAGGGCCAGCGATGAGCAGTTCTTC